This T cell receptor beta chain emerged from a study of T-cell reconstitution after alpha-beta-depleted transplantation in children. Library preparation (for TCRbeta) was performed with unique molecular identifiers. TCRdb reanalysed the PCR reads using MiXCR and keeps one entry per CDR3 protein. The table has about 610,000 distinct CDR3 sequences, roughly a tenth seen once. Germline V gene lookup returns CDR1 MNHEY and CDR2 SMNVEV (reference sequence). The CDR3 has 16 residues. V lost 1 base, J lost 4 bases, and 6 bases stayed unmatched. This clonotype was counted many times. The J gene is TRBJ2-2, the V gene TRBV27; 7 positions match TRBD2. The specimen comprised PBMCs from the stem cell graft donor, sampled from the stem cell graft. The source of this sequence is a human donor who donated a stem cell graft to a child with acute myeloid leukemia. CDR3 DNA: TGTGCCAGCAGTTTATTGGGGGGGGAGAGCACCGGGGAGCTGTTTTTT. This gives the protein CASSLLGGESTGELFF.